This TCR beta chain was observed in a study of blood T cell repertoires in COVID-19 (dated by TCRdb to 2020 to 2022). Background on the whole study: Samples covering the acute and convalescent phases of COVID-19 were provided by collaborators in the United States, Italy and Spain. Deeply sampled blood TCRbeta repertoires from subjects exposed to, actively infected with, or recovered from COVID-19 were included in the dataset. The prospective study material was composed of cDNA or gDNA derived from T cells, B-cell-depleted T cells, or PBMCs. The repertoires were released in a freely available public database meant as a resource for research on the immune response to SARS-CoV-2. Sample metadata almost always included a de-identified subject ID, COVID-19 status, age in years and sex. The samples were drawn from two sources: the first 160 participants of the ongoing ImmuneRACE study, and 1,000 to 1,500 subjects contributed by 6 global collaborators. Where available, HLA class I and class II types were taken from metadata supplied by the sample provider and were not determined by assay-based typing. Here is what the overall study found, with its caveats: The quantity of clinical and demographic metadata differed by source and by participant and was supplied without curation.

Measured from the cysteine to the phenylalanine, the CDR3 is 14 residues long. Solely the CDR3 DNA is kept, with 42 bases framed from the first base. From V the trimming removes 5 bases and from J it removes 3 bases, while the gene matches leave 7 bases of the junction unaccounted for. CDR1 and CDR2 (MDHEN, SYDVKM) derive from the germline V gene. Each collaborating institution followed its own protocols to collect whole blood in K2EDTA tubes. For TCRbeta analysis, collaborators shipped samples in one of three forms: frozen whole blood, isolated PBMCs, or DNA extracted from either of those sample types. Points on this clone: Its antigen has not been determined. No base-level quality is on record; no much larger clone is a single base apart.

TCRbeta CDR3 regions were amplified from genomic DNA using the immunoSEQ Assay, a bias-controlled multiplex PCR. The authors processed their data as follows. The number of nucleated cells in each sample was estimated by amplification of reference gene primers within the assay. To quantify the absolute abundance of each unique TCRbeta CDR3 rearrangement, sequence reads were collapsed and filtered. Productive Simpson clonality was computed per sample as the square root of Simpson's diversity index over productive rearrangements. This immuneACCESS table, as held by TCRdb, lists in-frame sequences with V and J called but not all clones. Of the missing ones, under half trace to an unresolved V gene in checked studies; the others have no known cause. That table is the source of V, J and clone size, and D and trimming were worked out from the DNA. This sample comprises 110,000 or so clones, around 90% of them detected only once. The ten top clones hold approximately 7.7% of the sample.

The clonotype comes from a human donor in a cohort sampled during active COVID-19. The rearranged chain carries TRBV28 and TRBJ2-7, with 7 middle bases fitting TRBD2. Material: peripheral blood. CDR3 loop: CASSPTSENYEQYF. The sequenced DNA is TGTGCCAGCAGTCCAACTAGCGAGAACTACGAGCAGTACTTC.